Here is one T cell receptor beta chain with its context. Its antigen is unidentified. Time point denoted: baseline pretreatment blood. Treatment noted: 15 Gy SBRT to primary tumor, nephrectomy 4 weeks later. Blood was sampled at baseline, 2 weeks and 4 weeks after SBRT. The patient's renal cell carcinoma had clear cell pathology. The data are from a study of radiation and T cells in renal cell carcinoma. Study-level points and caveats: In blood, top tumor clones expanded by 2 weeks, shrinking by 4. Baseline intratumoral clonotype presence is unknown without pretreatment biopsies.

Libraries were prepared by immunoSEQ multiplex PCR; TCRdb keeps only in-frame clonotypes and omits some of them. The profile shows tens of thousands of clones, approximately 80% of them singletons. The CDR3 consists of 14 residues. Germline assignment: CDR1 SGHDT and CDR2 YYEEEE. Trimming pared 2 bases from V and 6 bases from J, leaving 12 bases between. The genes are TRBV5-6 and TRBJ1-5; weak D call: TRBD1 (5 bases). The source of this sequence is a man in his 60s with renal cell carcinoma. Here the sequenced sample was blood, taken from a patient whose treatment included radiotherapy and nephrectomy. The CDR3 spells CASSFGWGGQPQHF. The DNA for the CDR3 is TGTGCCAGCAGCTTTGGTTGGGGCGGTCAGCCCCAGCATTTT. Filled out from reference TRBV5-6 and TRBJ1-5, the complete variable domain reads DAGVTQSPTHLIKTRGQQVTLRCSPKSGHDTVSWYQQALGQGPQFIFQYYEEEERQRGNFPDRFSGHQFPNYSSELNVNALLLGDSALYLCASSFGWGGQPQHFGDGTRLSIL.